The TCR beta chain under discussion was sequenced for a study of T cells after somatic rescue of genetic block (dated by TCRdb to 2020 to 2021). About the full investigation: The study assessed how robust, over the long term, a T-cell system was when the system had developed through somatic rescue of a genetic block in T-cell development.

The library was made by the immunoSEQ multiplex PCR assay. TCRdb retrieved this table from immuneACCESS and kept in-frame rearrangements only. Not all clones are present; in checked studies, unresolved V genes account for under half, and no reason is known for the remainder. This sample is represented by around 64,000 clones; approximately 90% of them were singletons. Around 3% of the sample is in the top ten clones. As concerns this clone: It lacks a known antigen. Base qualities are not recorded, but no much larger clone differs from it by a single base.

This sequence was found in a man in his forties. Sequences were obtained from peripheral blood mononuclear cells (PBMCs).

The sequence in DNA is TGTGCCAGCACCCGGATCGGACTAGCGGGTTACAATGAGCAGTTCTTC. Its translation reads: CASTRIGLAGYNEQFF. The chain couples TRBV27 to TRBJ2-1; 11 of the junction bases match TRBD2. Clipping removes 7 bases from V and 4 bases from J, with 9 as the unmatched junction base count. Per the germline V gene (reference sequence), MNHEY is the CDR1 and SMNVEV is the CDR2. Spanning cysteine to phenylalanine, the CDR3 consists of 16 amino acids. CDR3 DNA only is kept here, 48 bases in frame from base 1.